Sequencing of this TCR beta chain was carried out in a study of T-cell memory formation after mild COVID-19. TCRdb re-derived calls from the 5' RACE reads in MiXCR, one entry per CDR3 protein. The table lists about 140,000 distinct CDR3 sequences, more than 13% of them singletons. Overall study results and limits: SARS-CoV-2 specificity was not confirmed for second-wave clones peaking on day 37.

Trimming took off 0 bases at V and 7 bases at J, with 16 bases between the two ends. The CDR3 sequence is 16 residues long. From germline, CDR1 is MNHNY and CDR2 SVGAGI (reference sequence). About this clonotype itself: The antigen is undetermined.

The source material was PBMCs or a T cell subset sorted from them (not recorded which). The rearrangement uses TRBV6-6 and TRBJ2-1; possibly TRBD1 for D (5 bases). The receptor was isolated from an adult woman who had mild COVID-19 (a few samples of this study predate the infection). Cell type and time point are not known. CDR3 sequence: CASSYSISAGKNEQFF. The CDR3 nucleotides read TGTGCCAGCAGTTACTCGATTTCGGCAGGGAAGAATGAGCAGTTCTTC.